This is a list of T cell receptor beta chains from one sample in a study of CXCR3-negative and CXCR3-positive naive CD8 T cells. TCRdb derives one entry per CDR3 protein from the 5' RACE reads, leaving out DNA. There are fewer than 80,000 distinct CDR3 sequences in the sample, with over 1.3% held by the top ten. Sequencing was done on a sample of naive CXCR3- CD8+ T cells from blood. Receptors originate from a human donor in good health. Some clones in this sample may be carry-over from other donors' samples. Both conserved end residues are part of each CDR3. The size entry is marked missing in some rows and otherwise reads once, few, many or a size class.

cdr3_aa clone_size j_call v_call
CASRASGSSYNEQFF - TRBJ2-1 TRBV7-3
CASSLQGDYEQYF medium-sized TRBJ2-7 TRBV7-9
CASSLLAGGGETQYF - TRBJ2-5 TRBV27
CASRTGLGENEQFF - TRBJ2-1 TRBV7-9
CSVVVFREGPSYEQYF - TRBJ2-7 TRBV29-1
CASSFGRATNQPQHF - TRBJ1-5 TRBV7-2
CSVEDWTGGSSSYEQYF - TRBJ2-7 TRBV29-1
CSVEGGAELFF - TRBJ2-2 TRBV29-1
CASSLRSGIRETQYF - TRBJ2-5 TRBV12-3/TRBV12-4
CASSPTWNYYNEQFF - TRBJ2-1 TRBV5-6
CASSHPRGETGGSYNEQFF - TRBJ2-1 TRBV4-1
CASSLGSYGYTF - TRBJ1-2 TRBV28
CASSIGVGNTEAFF - TRBJ1-1 TRBV28
CATSDPRAPGTDTQYF - TRBJ2-3 TRBV24-1
CASSLTGGGTEAFF - TRBJ1-1 TRBV12-3/TRBV12-4
CASSLHNPPESSYNEQFF - TRBJ2-1 TRBV5-1
CASSDPRTAPATNEKLFF - TRBJ1-4 TRBV28
CASSDSTGEQFF - TRBJ2-1 TRBV6-4
CASSFGVDGQGVGYSNQPQHF - TRBJ1-5 TRBV12-3/TRBV12-4
CASSPQGEDEQYF - TRBJ2-7 TRBV4-1
CASSLGLNYGYTF - TRBJ1-2 TRBV5-1
CASSSNRGVGQPQHF - TRBJ1-5 TRBV12-3/TRBV12-4
CASSSGRLGAYEQYF - TRBJ2-7 TRBV6-2/TRBV6-3
CASSIVSIVTSGSSTDTQYF - TRBJ2-3 TRBV19
CASSQDSGGPSYEQYF - TRBJ2-7 TRBV4-2
CASSYLVAFEQFF - TRBJ2-1 TRBV6-2/TRBV6-3
CAIEEGVNSYNEQFF - TRBJ2-1 TRBV6-1
CASSRTGQYYGYTF - TRBJ1-2 TRBV7-9